These 28 T cell receptor beta chains originate from one sample sequenced in a study of OX40 agonist ivuxolimab in advanced cancers. The data were produced by immunoSEQ multiplex PCR, yet TCRdb's version contains in-frame clones alone and is incomplete. The data show 77,000 or so clones, 85% seen once. The sequencing used CD4+ or CD8+ T cells sorted from blood, collected in a trial of the OX40 agonist ivuxolimab. Every receptor here comes from an adult with an advanced solid tumor such as melanoma, head and neck, liver or kidney cancer.

The CDR3 is CASSNDIQETQYF. CDR3 coding DNA: TGTGCCAGCTCAAATGACATCCAAGAGACCCAGTACTTC. The rearrangement joins TRBV18 to TRBJ2-5; D is unresolved. The CDR3 extends over 13 amino acids. Deletions cut 5 bases from V and 1 base from J, with 8 bases between. Germline loops: CDR1 KGHSH, CDR2 LQKENI.

The rearrangement joins TRBV28 to TRBJ1-5, with 8 bases aligning to TRBD1. J lost 2 bases, V lost 3 bases, and 15 bases had no gene match. The germline V gene encodes CDR1 MDHEN and CDR2 SYDVKM. The CDR3 sequence is 19 residues long. The CDR3 nucleotides are TGTGCCAGCAGTTTGAACGGACAGGGAAGGGGCTGGGGCAATCAGCCCCAGCATTTT. Encoded protein: CASSLNGQGRGWGNQPQHF.

This clone has only one observation. The rearrangement joins TRBV30 to TRBJ2-1; possibly TRBD2 for D (6 bases). Between the trimmed V and J ends, which lost 2 bases and 7 bases, there was a span of 12 bases. The CDR3 sequence is 13 residues long. Germline assignment: CDR1 GTSNPN and CDR2 SVGIG (reference sequence). The CDR3 nucleotides are TGTGCCTGGAGTAGTGCGGGGCCTAATGAGCAGTTCTTC. It encodes CAWSSAGPNEQFF.

This clone was detected only once. CDR3 sequence: CASSQHLGNTIYF. CDR3 DNA: TGTGCCAGCAGCCAGCACCTTGGAAACACCATATATTTT. The chain has TRBV7-8 and TRBJ1-3; D remains unclear. Germline values: CDR1 SGHVS, CDR2 FQNEAQ. The CDR3 is made up of 13 amino acids. V was pared by 5 bases and J by 3 bases, with 8 bases between.

V and J are TRBV4-2 and TRBJ2-2, with D unclear. The germline gives CDR1 LGHNA, CDR2 YNFKEQ. Trimming removed 5 bases at V and 4 bases at J, with 5 bases between. The CDR3 totals 12 residues. CDR3 sequence: CASSYRTGELFF. CDR3 nucleotide sequence: TGTGCCAGCAGCTACCGCACCGGGGAGCTGTTTTTT.

This clone has only a few counts. The chain couples TRBV5-5 to TRBJ2-1; 13 bases are a match to TRBD2. Germline values: CDR1 SGHKS, CDR2 YYEKEE (reference sequence). The CDR3 runs to 17 residues. J lost 13 bases, V lost 0 bases, and 13 bases had no gene match. As DNA, the CDR3 is TGTGCCAGCAGCTTGGTGTTAAGGACTAGCGGGAGCCTAAGCCAGTTCTTC. As protein: CASSLVLRTSGSLSQFF.

The chain joins TRBV7-9 to TRBJ2-7; the D gene is possibly TRBD1 (6 bases). The CDR3 is made up of 15 amino acids. The V and J ends lost 5 bases and 4 bases respectively, with 18 bases between them. Germline CDR1 is SEHNR and CDR2 is FQNEAQ (reference sequence). This CDR3 is CASSLGVGRGYEQYF. Here the CDR3 DNA reads TGTGCCAGCAGCCTGGGAGTCGGCAGGGGTTACGAGCAGTACTTC.

The chain is built from TRBV11-2 and TRBJ1-5; D is perhaps TRBD1 (5 bases). Germline CDR1 is SGHAT and CDR2 is FQNNGV. V was trimmed by 4 bases and J by 2 bases, leaving 12 bases between them. The CDR3 is 15 amino acids. CDR3 amino acids: CASSSSGGGNQPQHF. CDR3 sequence (DNA): TGTGCCAGCAGCTCTAGTGGGGGAGGCAATCAGCCCCAGCATTTT. Full variable domain (outside the CDR3, taken from reference TRBV11-2 and TRBJ1-5): EAGVAQSPRYKIIEKRQSVAFWCNPISGHATLYWYQQILGQGPKLLIQFQNNGVVDDSQLPKDRFSAERLKGVDSTLKIQPAKLEDSAVYLCASSSSGGGNQPQHFGDGTRLSIL.

The rearrangement joins TRBV5-1 to TRBJ2-3, with 10 nucleotides matching TRBD2. The V segment lost 4 bases and the J segment 4 bases; nucleotides outside the gene matches: 6. Per germline, CDR1 SGHRS and CDR2 YFSETQ. The CDR3 has 15 residues. CDR3 nucleotides: TGCGCCAGCAGCGAAGTTCTAGCGGGAGCAGATACGCAGTATTTT. Residues: CASSEVLAGADTQYF.

This clone was seen only a few times. The chain uses TRBV10-3 and TRBJ1-3, with no clear D. CDR1 and CDR2 from the germline V gene are ENHRY and SYGVKD. The CDR3 contains 13 residues. V was clipped by 7 bases and J by 4 bases, with 11 bases between them. As DNA, the CDR3 is TGTGCCATCACAACTGAAAGGGGAAACACCATATATTTT. As protein: CAITTERGNTIYF.

V is TRBV10-3 and J is TRBJ2-5; no definite D call. This CDR3 has 11 residues. Looked up from germline, CDR1 is ENHRY and CDR2 is SYGVKD. V dropped 3 bases and J dropped 7 bases, with 6 bases sitting between them. CDR3 sequence: CAISEWGTQYF. The CDR3 nucleotides read TGTGCCATCAGTGAATGGGGGACCCAGTACTTC.

This sequence joins TRBV25-1 and TRBJ2-5, with TRBD2 matching 13 bases. Per germline, CDR1 MGHDK and CDR2 SYGVNS. V was clipped by 5 bases and J by 0 bases; unmatched bases: 9. CDR3 length: 18 residues. Here the CDR3 reads CASSTRTSGRVYQETQYF. The CDR3 bases are TGTGCCAGCAGTACGCGTACTAGCGGGAGGGTGTACCAAGAGACCCAGTACTTC.

The CDR3 region has the DNA TGCGCCAGCAGCTTGGGAGCCGGGACATTCGTTGGCTACACCTTC. Residues: CASSLGAGTFVGYTF. The gene calls are TRBV5-1 and TRBJ1-2, with a tentative D call TRBD1 (6 bases). The CDR3 has 15 residues. V was cut by 0 bases and J by 7 bases, with 16 bases left in between. CDR1 is SGHRS and CDR2 is YFSETQ in the germline V gene.

The J gene is TRBJ1-2, the V gene TRBV30; 11 bases are shared with TRBD1. V gave up 2 bases and J gave up 8 bases; unmatched junction bases: 13. Germline CDR1 reads GTSNPN; CDR2 reads SVGIG (reference sequence). There are 16 residues in the CDR3. The DNA of the CDR3 is TGTGCCTGGAGTTTTTCACTCGGGACAGGGGGAAGGGGCTACACCTTC. Protein product: CAWSFSLGTGGRGYTF.

The chain uses TRBV5-1 and TRBJ2-1, with D possibly matching TRBD2 (6 bases). CDR3 length equals 15 residues. V shed 4 bases and J shed 7 bases, with 18 bases lying between them. Germline CDR1 SGHRS, CDR2 YFSETQ. CDR3 nucleotides: TGCGCCAGCAGCCCCTTCGCGGAGGGCCGGAATGAGCAGTTCTTC. As protein: CASSPFAEGRNEQFF.

The J gene is TRBJ2-1, the V gene TRBV9; 9 bases match TRBD1. CDR1 is SGDLS, CDR2 YYNGEE, per germline. V dropped 3 bases and J dropped 6; count of bases not matched to a gene: 7. CDR3 length: 15 amino acids. CDR3 protein: CASSARDRVSNEQFF. The CDR3 DNA follows: TGTGCCAGCAGCGCCCGGGACAGGGTCTCCAATGAGCAGTTCTTC. Full variable domain (rest looked up from reference TRBV9 and TRBJ2-1): DSGVTQTPKHLITATGQRVTLRCSPRSGDLSVYWYQQSLDQGLQFLIQYYNGEERAKGNILERFSAQQFPDLHSELNLSSLELGDSALYFCASSARDRVSNEQFFGPGTRLTVL.

The chain is built from TRBV5-1 and TRBJ2-2, with D maybe TRBD1 (5 bases). Germline V CDR1 and CDR2: SGHRS, YFSETQ. Trimming took off 7 bases at V and 1 base at J, with 14 bases between the two ends. The CDR3 contains 15 residues. The CDR3 sequence is CASSSGQGNTGELFF. The CDR3 nucleotides read TGCGCCAGCTCGTCCGGGCAGGGGAACACCGGGGAGCTGTTTTTT. The entire variable domain, with the rest obtained from reference TRBV5-1 and TRBJ2-2, is as follows: KAGVTQTPRYLIKTRGQQVTLSCSPISGHRSVSWYQQTPGQGLQFLFEYFSETQRNKGNFPGRFSGRQFSNSRSEMNVSTLELGDSALYLCASSSGQGNTGELFFGEGSRLTVL.

The CDR3: CASSFRPSDTQYF. The CDR3 coding sequence is TGTGCCAGCAGTTTCCGACCGTCCGATACGCAGTATTTT. This chain links TRBV6-5 with TRBJ2-3, with D unresolved. V dropped 4 bases and J dropped 6 bases, with 11 bases sitting between them. This CDR3 spans 13 amino acids. Germline-derived CDR1 and CDR2 are MNHEY and SVGAGI.

This sequence joins TRBV19 and TRBJ1-1, with D uncertain. The CDR3 is 14 residues long. CDR1 is LNHDA, CDR2 SQIVND, per germline (reference sequence). Deletions cut 0 bases from V and 6 bases from J, with 11 bases between. CDR3 nucleotides: TGTGCCAGTAGTATAGATCCCCGCACAGCTGAAGCTTTCTTT. Protein sequence: CASSIDPRTAEAFF.

This clone was seen a handful of times. The chain carries TRBV6-1 and TRBJ1-6; 10 bases fit TRBD1. V lost 8 bases, J lost 7 bases, and 8 bases stayed unmatched. CDR3 length: 15 amino acids. From germline, CDR1 is MNHNS and CDR2 SASEGT. As DNA, the CDR3 is TGTGCCAGCTCGAAGGAGGGACAGGGGAATTCACCCCTCCACTTT. This gives the protein CASSKEGQGNSPLHF.

This chain joins TRBV28 and TRBJ2-2; TRBD1 is a possible D gene (6 bases). Germline V gene data show CDR1 as MDHEN and CDR2 as SYDVKM. V shed 6 bases and J shed 7 bases, with 21 bases lying between them. The CDR3 has 16 amino acids. CDR3 DNA sequence: TGTGCCAGCAGGAATGACAGGAATAGGCCAGGCGGGGAGCTGTTTTTT. Translated, it gives CASRNDRNRPGGELFF.

The chain is built from TRBV29-1 and TRBJ2-1; no clear D gene. The V end was cut by 3 bases, the J end by 2 bases, with 11 bases between. The CDR3 contains 14 residues. Germline assignment: CDR1 SQVTM and CDR2 ANQGSEA. The CDR3 DNA reads TGCAGCGTTGATTTCGGGCTGACCTACAATGAGCAGTTCTTC. As protein: CSVDFGLTYNEQFF.

This clone was detected a few times. V gene TRBV27 combines with J gene TRBJ1-2, with a tentative D call TRBD1 (5 bases). This CDR3 contains 15 residues. CDR1 is MNHEY and CDR2 is SMNVEV in the germline V gene (reference sequence). Trimming cost V 2 bases and J 4 bases, with 14 bases left between them. The CDR3 reads CASSLNGGGLYGYTF. The CDR3 DNA reads TGTGCCAGCAGTTTAAACGGGGGGGGACTCTATGGCTACACCTTC.

The gene calls are TRBV27 and TRBJ2-5; unclear D gene. Deletions cut 7 bases from V and 4 bases from J, with 16 bases between. CDR1 is MNHEY, CDR2 SMNVEV, per germline (reference sequence). CDR3 length equals 14 residues. CDR3 region: CASKRMPLPETQYF. The CDR3, as DNA: TGTGCCAGCAAGAGAATGCCGCTCCCAGAGACCCAGTACTTC.

The rearrangement joins TRBV28 to TRBJ1-4; the D is unclear. Looked up from germline, CDR1 is MDHEN and CDR2 is SYDVKM. The CDR3 is 14 amino acids. V was shortened by 3 bases and J by 8 bases, with 13 bases between the two germline ends. This CDR3 is CASSFNRRGEKLFF. The CDR3 bases are TGTGCCAGCAGTTTCAACAGAAGAGGGGAAAAACTGTTTTTT.

This sequence joins TRBV5-1 and TRBJ2-3; tentative D call: TRBD1 (6 bases). Per germline, CDR1 SGHRS and CDR2 YFSETQ. The CDR3 has 13 amino acids. Trimming stripped 1 base from V and 3 bases from J, with 6 bases between. CDR3 residues: CASSLRGTDTQYF. The CDR3 region has the DNA TGCGCCAGCAGCTTGAGGGGGACAGATACGCAGTATTTT.

The chain links TRBV27 to TRBJ2-7, with 9 bases that match TRBD1. V lost 6 bases, J lost 5 bases, and 11 bases stayed unmatched. The germline gives CDR1 MNHEY, CDR2 SMNVEV (reference sequence). This CDR3 is 15 amino acids long. CDR3 DNA: TGTGCCAGCAGACCCTGGCGGACAGGGGTCGACGAGCAGTACTTC. Translated: CASRPWRTGVDEQYF.

The CDR3 here is CATSREASAYEQYF. As DNA, the CDR3 is TGTGCCACCAGCAGAGAGGCATCCGCCTACGAGCAGTACTTC. This chain joins TRBV15 and TRBJ2-7, with D unclear. Germline-derived CDR1 and CDR2 are LNHNV and YYDKDF (reference sequence). V shed 0 bases and J shed 2 bases, with 8 bases lying between them. This CDR3 is built from 14 residues.